The 31 T cell receptor beta chains listed next were all sequenced from one sample in a study of T cell repertoires in cytomegalovirus infection. TCRdb re-called the reads through MiXCR, storing one row per CDR3 protein. This sample yields approximately 500,000 distinct CDR3 sequences, of which more than 15% are seen a single time; 20% to 30% belongs to the top ten. Sequencing input: CD8+ T cells from PBMCs. Receptor source: a human donor in good health (CMV status not recorded). Some clones in this sample may be carry-over from other donors' samples.

This clonotype has just one count. The chain combines TRBV3-1 with TRBJ1-1; D possibly corresponds to TRBD1 (6 bases). The CDR3 has 15 residues. CDR1 LGHDT and CDR2 YNNKEL come from the germline V gene (reference sequence). V lost 2 bases and J 5 bases, leaving 15 bases between the germline ends. The CDR3 DNA reads TGTGCCAGCAGCCAATCTCAGGGGATCTTAACTGAAGCTTTCTTT. As protein: CASSQSQGILTEAFF.

V usage is TRBV5-5 and J usage is TRBJ2-7; TRBD1 might be the D (6 bases). CDR1 is SGHKS, CDR2 YYEKEE, per germline (reference sequence). Trimming removed 3 bases from V and 3 bases from J, with 10 bases in between. The CDR3 totals 13 residues. The CDR3 sequence is CASSWGRDYEQYF. The CDR3 region has the DNA TGTGCCAGCAGCTGGGGGCGAGACTACGAGCAGTACTTC. Variable domain in full (rest from reference TRBV5-5 and TRBJ2-7): DAGVTQSPTHLIKTRGQQVTLRCSPISGHKSVSWYQQVLGQGPQFIFQYYEKEERGRGNFPDRFSARQFPNYSSELNVNALLLGDSALYLCASSWGRDYEQYFGPGTRLTVT.

The chain is built from TRBV5-6 and TRBJ2-1; maybe TRBD2 (6 bases). Germline CDR1 and CDR2: SGHDT and YYEEEE. This CDR3 has 17 amino acids. The V end was cut by 0 bases, the J end by 4 bases, with 17 bases between. The CDR3 reads CASSLDDDAGGYNEQFF. In nucleotides, the CDR3 is TGTGCCAGCAGCTTGGATGACGACGCTGGGGGGTACAATGAGCAGTTCTTC.

This clonotype was seen many times. The chain has TRBV6-1 and TRBJ1-4; D remains ambiguous. The CDR3 loop spans 16 amino acids. Germline CDR1 reads MNHNS; CDR2 reads SASEGT. V was pared by 5 bases and J by 0 bases, with 13 bases between. The CDR3 nucleotides are TGTGCCAGCAGTACTCGGACGGCTGCAACTAATGAAAAACTGTTTTTT. This gives the protein CASSTRTAATNEKLFF.

This clonotype was detected only a few times. The chain has TRBV7-3 and TRBJ2-1; D uncertain. Germline V gene data show CDR1 as SGHTA and CDR2 as FQGTGA. This CDR3 spans 14 amino acids. V lost 2 bases to trimming and J lost 8 bases, with 13 bases between them. CDR3 sequence reads: CASSLGPSSHEQFF. The CDR3 region has the DNA TGTGCCAGCAGCTTAGGGCCTTCTTCCCATGAGCAGTTCTTC.

Comments on this clonotype: The conserved closing phenylalanine or tryptophan is absent in this CDR3, likely reflecting a read error. The DNA of the CDR3 is TGTGCTAGTGGTTCTTCCTACGAGCAGTACTTA. This translates into CASGSSYEQYL. V usage is TRBV12-5 and J usage is TRBJ2-7; D is unclear. The CDR3 is 11 residues long. Germline V gives CDR1 LGHNT, CDR2 FRNRAP. Between the trimmed V and J ends, which lost 4 bases and 1 base, there was a span of 2 bases.

The chain is built from TRBV10-3 and TRBJ1-6, with TRBD1 as a possible D gene (5 bases). The CDR3 length is 16 residues. V was clipped by 0 bases and J by 5 bases, with 11 bases between them. Germline CDR1 is ENHRY and CDR2 is SYGVKD. For the CDR3, the DNA is TGTGCCATCAGTGAGTCGACCAGGGCTAATAATTCACCCCTCCACTTT. Translated: CAISESTRANNSPLHF.

This clonotype was found a few times. The V and J genes are TRBV28 and TRBJ1-4, with D uncertain. Between the trimmed V and J ends, which lost 5 bases and 0 bases, there was a span of 16 bases. Germline CDR1 reads MDHEN; CDR2 reads SYDVKM. There are 17 residues in the CDR3. In nucleotides, the CDR3 is TGTGCCAGCAGTCAAACCCCCCCGGACCCAACTAATGAAAAACTGTTTTTT. Amino acid sequence: CASSQTPPDPTNEKLFF.

The chain couples TRBV23-1 to TRBJ1-5; 8 nucleotides align to TRBD1. TRBV23-1 is flagged as an ORF with uncertain function. The CDR3 consists of 18 residues. Trimming removed 2 bases from V and 0 bases from J; junction bases left unmatched: 9. CDR3 sequence (DNA): TGCGCCAGCAGTCAAAGGGGACAGGAGCCTAATAGCAATCAGCCCCAGCATTTT. This sequence encodes CASSQRGQEPNSNQPQHF.

This clonotype has at least ten counts. The chain has TRBV7-8 and TRBJ1-5; D not certain. CDR1 SGHVS and CDR2 FQNEAQ come from the germline V gene. The CDR3 runs to 14 residues. The V end was cut by 2 bases, the J end by 7 bases, with 12 bases between. The CDR3 DNA reads as TGTGCCAGCAGCTTATTTTACATGTGGCAGCCCCAGCATTTT. Encoded protein: CASSLFYMWQPQHF.

The sample holds a few counts of this clonotype. This rearrangement joins TRBV5-1 to TRBJ2-2, with 10 bases fitting TRBD2. This CDR3 comprises 16 residues. The germline V gene encodes CDR1 SGHRS and CDR2 YFSETQ. J gave up 7 bases and V 1 base, and 7 bases lay outside the gene matches. The CDR3 DNA follows: TGCGCCAGCAGCTTGCCGCTAGCGGGAGTCGGCGGGGAGCTGTTTTTT. Its translation: CASSLPLAGVGGELFF.

This clonotype appeared a few times. The rearrangement links TRBV27 to TRBJ1-2; the D gene is possibly TRBD1 (6 bases). The CDR3 length is 16 residues. The germline CDR1 and CDR2 sequences are MNHEY and SMNVEV (reference sequence). Trimming cost V 4 bases and J 4 bases, with 19 bases left between them. CDR3 region: CASSSLGGRSGYGYTF. The CDR3 DNA is TGTGCCAGCAGTTCCCTCGGGGGGCGGTCAGGCTATGGCTACACCTTC.

This clonotype was seen repeatedly, ten times or more. V is TRBV7-9 and J is TRBJ1-1; perhaps TRBD1 as D (5 bases). The CDR3 runs to 14 residues. With 1 base removed from V and 3 bases from J, the gap between germline ends came to 9 bases. CDR1 and CDR2 from the germline V gene are SEHNR and FQNEAQ (reference sequence). The CDR3 spells CASSLVRGHTEAFF. CDR3 bases: TGTGCCAGCAGCTTAGTTCGGGGACACACTGAAGCTTTCTTT.

There are a few counts of this clonotype. The V and J genes are TRBV19 and TRBJ1-5; no definite D call. The germline V and J ends were trimmed by 1 base and 2 bases, with 6 bases remaining between them. CDR3 length: 14 amino acids. Germline CDR1 and CDR2: LNHDA and SQIVND (reference sequence). CDR3 DNA sequence: TGTGCCAGTAGTATAGGGGTCGGCAATCAGCCCCAGCATTTT. It is translated as CASSIGVGNQPQHF.

The CDR3 DNA is TGTGCCTGGAGGACGTCTTCCTACGAGCAGTACTTC. It yields the protein CAWRTSSYEQYF. The chain has TRBV30 and TRBJ2-7; D is undetermined. V dropped 3 bases and J dropped 1 base, with 7 bases sitting between them. CDR1 and CDR2 from the germline V gene are GTSNPN and SVGIG (reference sequence). The CDR3 consists of 12 residues.

The chain has TRBV28 and TRBJ2-3; D is unresolved. V was trimmed by 3 bases and J by 4 bases, leaving 5 bases between them. Germline values: CDR1 MDHEN, CDR2 SYDVKM. The CDR3 has 12 amino acids. The CDR3 DNA reads TGTGCCAGCAGTTTCGAGCCAGATACGCAGTATTTT. Encoded protein: CASSFEPDTQYF.

This clonotype appeared a few times. The chain couples TRBV13 to TRBJ2-3; 11 positions match TRBD2. Trimming cost V 0 bases and J 3 bases; bases outside gene matches: 2. This CDR3 is built from 16 residues. CDR1 is PRHDT and CDR2 is FYEKMQ in the germline V gene (reference sequence). The CDR3 sequence is CASSLGRTSGTDTQYF. The CDR3 DNA follows: TGTGCCAGCAGCTTAGGTCGGACTAGCGGGACAGATACGCAGTATTTT.

This clonotype was detected ten times or more. The chain combines TRBV7-9 with TRBJ2-1, with TRBD2 as a possible D gene (5 bases). The CDR3 has 13 amino acids. The V gene's germline CDR1 is SEHNR and CDR2 FQNEAQ (reference sequence). V was clipped by 0 bases and J by 12 bases, with 12 bases between them. CDR3 amino acids: CASSLADGRGQFF. CDR3 DNA: TGTGCCAGCAGCTTAGCGGATGGTCGGGGGCAGTTCTTC.

This clonotype was observed many times. This rearrangement joins TRBV27 to TRBJ1-5; no firm D call. Trimming removed 4 bases from V and 6 bases from J, with 13 bases in between. CDR1 and CDR2 (germline): MNHEY, SMNVEV (reference sequence). The CDR3 length is 14 residues. CDR3 sequence reads: CASSSPGSGQPQHF. CDR3 DNA sequence: TGTGCCAGCAGTTCCCCGGGGAGCGGTCAGCCCCAGCATTTT.

This clonotype was counted ten times or more. The chain is built from TRBV7-6 and TRBJ2-1; the D call may be TRBD1 or TRBD2 (6 bases each). V was cut by 5 bases and J by 6 bases, with 17 bases left in between. Germline CDR1 and CDR2: SGHVS and FNYEAQ. The CDR3 extends over 15 amino acids. The DNA of the CDR3 is TGTGCCAGCAGCGGAGGGACACTGTCCCCCAATGAGCAGTTCTTC. Amino acids: CASSGGTLSPNEQFF. The whole variable domain, remainder taken from reference TRBV7-6 and TRBJ2-1, is GAGVSQSPRYKVTKRGQDVALRCDPISGHVSLYWYRQALGQGPEFLTYFNYEAQQDKSGLPNDRFSAERPEGSISTLTIQRTEQRDSAMYRCASSGGTLSPNEQFFGPGTRLTVL.

V usage is TRBV27 and J usage is TRBJ2-2; the D gene is possibly TRBD1 (6 bases). V shed 6 bases and J shed 2 bases, with 13 bases lying between them. From germline, CDR1 is MNHEY and CDR2 SMNVEV (reference sequence). The CDR3 loop spans 15 amino acids. The CDR3, as DNA: TGTGCCAGCAGCCCCCCAGGGGATAACACCGGGGAGCTGTTTTTT. Amino acids: CASSPPGDNTGELFF.

A note on this clonotype: Given a much more abundant clone one base away, this may be a read error. V is TRBV4-1 and J is TRBJ2-2; 11 bases fit TRBD2. This CDR3 contains 17 residues. The germline gives CDR1 MGHRA, CDR2 YSYEKL. The CDR3 region is CASSQETSGRSTGVLFF. The CDR3 DNA is TGCGCCAGCAGCCAAGAAACTAGCGGGAGAAGCACCGGGGTGCTGTTTTTT.

Concerning this clonotype itself: A read error may be the cause here, since a much bigger clone is one base away. A read error is likely, as this CDR3 ends without the conserved phenylalanine or tryptophan. The rearrangement joins TRBV14 to TRBJ2-6, with 15 bases lining up with TRBD2. The CDR3 has 20 amino acids. CDR1 is SGHDN and CDR2 is FVKESK in the germline V gene. V dropped 4 bases and J dropped 0; count of bases not matched to a gene: 7. CDR3 residues: CASSPRTSGRASSGANVLTL. The CDR3, as DNA: TGTGCCAGCAGCCCACGGACTAGCGGGAGGGCTAGCTCTGGGGCCAACGTCCTGACTTTA.

This clonotype was seen many times. J is TRBJ2-3 and V is TRBV7-9, with D unresolved. Germline V gives CDR1 SEHNR, CDR2 FQNEAQ (reference sequence). This CDR3 has 14 amino acids. The germline V and J ends were trimmed by 0 bases and 5 bases, with 9 bases remaining between them. This chain's CDR3 is CASSLALPEDTQYF. The CDR3 DNA reads TGTGCCAGCAGCTTAGCGCTCCCTGAAGATACGCAGTATTTT. The entire variable domain, with the rest obtained from reference TRBV7-9 and TRBJ2-3, is as follows: DTGVSQNPRHKITKRGQNVTFRCDPISEHNRLYWYRQTLGQGPEFLTYFQNEAQLEKSRLLSDRFSAERPKGSFSTLEIQRTEQGDSAMYLCASSLALPEDTQYFGPGTRLTVL.

This clonotype was seen a handful of times. The chain joins TRBV9 to TRBJ2-2; 11 bases map to TRBD1. With V trimmed by 3 bases and J by 7 bases, 8 bases remained unmatched. Germline V CDR1 and CDR2: SGDLS, YYNGEE. The CDR3 runs 16 residues. The CDR3 loop is CASSAVGQGAGGELFF. Here the CDR3 DNA reads TGTGCCAGCAGCGCAGTAGGACAGGGGGCCGGCGGGGAGCTGTTTTTT. The variable domain in full, with the rest retrieved from reference TRBV9 and TRBJ2-2, is DSGVTQTPKHLITATGQRVTLRCSPRSGDLSVYWYQQSLDQGLQFLIQYYNGEERAKGNILERFSAQQFPDLHSELNLSSLELGDSALYFCASSAVGQGAGGELFFGEGSRLTVL.

The chain joins TRBV20-1 to TRBJ2-5, with TRBD2 identical over 9 bases. This CDR3 spans 18 amino acids. The germline gives CDR1 DFQATT, CDR2 SNEGSKA (reference sequence). The V and J ends lost 2 bases and 5 bases, in that order; junction bases with no gene match: 18. CDR3 sequence (DNA): TGCAGTGCTAGAAGGGCGGGGGGGACACCCCACCAGGAGGAGACCCAGTACTTC. Protein: CSARRAGGTPHQEETQYF.

The CDR3 protein is CASSVKPGPQETQYF. In DNA form, the CDR3 reads TGTGCCAGCAGCGTAAAACCGGGACCACAAGAGACCCAGTACTTC. The chain combines TRBV9 with TRBJ2-5, with D possibly called TRBD1 or TRBD2 (5 bases each). The CDR3 runs to 15 residues. Germline V lookup: CDR1 SGDLS, CDR2 YYNGEE. Trimming took off 1 base at V and 2 bases at J, with 12 bases between the two ends.

This chain joins TRBV12-5 and TRBJ1-6; D unclear. CDR3 size: 11 residues. V lost 11 bases and J lost 11, with 13 bases in between. Germline assignment: CDR1 LGHNT and CDR2 FRNRAP. The CDR3 DNA reads as TGTGCTTCCCAGGACCTTCCACCCCTCCACTTT. Translation gives CASQDLPPLHF.

This clonotype was seen once. The gene calls are TRBV28 and TRBJ2-1, with 7 positions matching TRBD2. The germline CDR1 and CDR2 sequences are MDHEN and SYDVKM. V lost 6 bases to trimming and J lost 0 bases; unmatched junction nucleotides: 2. The CDR3 is 14 residues long. Here the CDR3 DNA reads TGTGCCAGCAGGGGGGGGGGCTCCTACAATGAGCAGTTCTTC. Protein: CASRGGGSYNEQFF.

This clonotype was picked up many times. Here the CDR3 DNA reads TGTGCCAGCAGTTCTTACCCACAGGGGATCAATGAGCAGTTCTTC. It translates to CASSSYPQGINEQFF. The chain combines TRBV27 with TRBJ2-1; TRBD1 agrees at 7 bases. Trimming took 4 bases from V and 6 from J; bases not matched to a gene: 9. Germline V lookup: CDR1 MNHEY, CDR2 SMNVEV (reference sequence). The CDR3 runs to 15 residues.

Only a few counts were recorded for this clonotype. This chain links TRBV19 with TRBJ2-7; 7 nucleotides line up with TRBD2. The ends lost 5 bases at V and 2 bases at J; junction bases unmatched: 3. CDR1 LNHDA and CDR2 SQIVND come from the germline V gene (reference sequence). The length of the CDR3 is 13 residues. The CDR3 sequence: CASSHREAYEQYF. CDR3 in DNA: TGTGCCAGTAGTCATCGGGAGGCCTACGAGCAGTACTTC.